This T cell receptor (beta chain) was profiled in a study of graft-versus-host responses after intestinal transplantation. The study's findings and limits: Recipient marrow harbored GvH clones, some of which surfaced first in ileum or blood.

Germline trimming cut 3 bases from V and 7 bases from J; bases unmatched to any gene: 5. Germline CDR1 and CDR2: SGDLS and YYNGEE. The CDR3 has 14 residues. Responders labeled with CFSE (approximately 200,000) were plated with approximately 200,000 irradiated, violet-dye-labeled stimulators. This table comes from immunoSEQ multiplex PCR, and its TCRdb copy is limited to in-frame clones, with some not included. The sample includes more than 12,000 clones, 25% to 30% of them seen just once. The chain uses TRBV9 and TRBJ2-1; 9 bases align to TRBD2. The source is a human patient who received an intestinal transplant. The sequencing here drew on alloreactive CD4+ T cells from a mixed lymphocyte reaction culture, taken before intestinal transplant. Subset described: CFSE-low proliferating T cells sorted from approximately six-day pre-transplant mixed lymphocyte reaction (GvH or HvG direction). The CDR3 protein is CASSDGTSLNEQFF. For the CDR3, the DNA is TGTGCCAGCAGCGACGGGACTAGCTTAAATGAGCAGTTCTTC. The whole variable domain, filled in from reference TRBV9 and TRBJ2-1, reads DSGVTQTPKHLITATGQRVTLRCSPRSGDLSVYWYQQSLDQGLQFLIQYYNGEERAKGNILERFSAQQFPDLHSELNLSSLELGDSALYFCASSDGTSLNEQFFGPGTRLTVL.